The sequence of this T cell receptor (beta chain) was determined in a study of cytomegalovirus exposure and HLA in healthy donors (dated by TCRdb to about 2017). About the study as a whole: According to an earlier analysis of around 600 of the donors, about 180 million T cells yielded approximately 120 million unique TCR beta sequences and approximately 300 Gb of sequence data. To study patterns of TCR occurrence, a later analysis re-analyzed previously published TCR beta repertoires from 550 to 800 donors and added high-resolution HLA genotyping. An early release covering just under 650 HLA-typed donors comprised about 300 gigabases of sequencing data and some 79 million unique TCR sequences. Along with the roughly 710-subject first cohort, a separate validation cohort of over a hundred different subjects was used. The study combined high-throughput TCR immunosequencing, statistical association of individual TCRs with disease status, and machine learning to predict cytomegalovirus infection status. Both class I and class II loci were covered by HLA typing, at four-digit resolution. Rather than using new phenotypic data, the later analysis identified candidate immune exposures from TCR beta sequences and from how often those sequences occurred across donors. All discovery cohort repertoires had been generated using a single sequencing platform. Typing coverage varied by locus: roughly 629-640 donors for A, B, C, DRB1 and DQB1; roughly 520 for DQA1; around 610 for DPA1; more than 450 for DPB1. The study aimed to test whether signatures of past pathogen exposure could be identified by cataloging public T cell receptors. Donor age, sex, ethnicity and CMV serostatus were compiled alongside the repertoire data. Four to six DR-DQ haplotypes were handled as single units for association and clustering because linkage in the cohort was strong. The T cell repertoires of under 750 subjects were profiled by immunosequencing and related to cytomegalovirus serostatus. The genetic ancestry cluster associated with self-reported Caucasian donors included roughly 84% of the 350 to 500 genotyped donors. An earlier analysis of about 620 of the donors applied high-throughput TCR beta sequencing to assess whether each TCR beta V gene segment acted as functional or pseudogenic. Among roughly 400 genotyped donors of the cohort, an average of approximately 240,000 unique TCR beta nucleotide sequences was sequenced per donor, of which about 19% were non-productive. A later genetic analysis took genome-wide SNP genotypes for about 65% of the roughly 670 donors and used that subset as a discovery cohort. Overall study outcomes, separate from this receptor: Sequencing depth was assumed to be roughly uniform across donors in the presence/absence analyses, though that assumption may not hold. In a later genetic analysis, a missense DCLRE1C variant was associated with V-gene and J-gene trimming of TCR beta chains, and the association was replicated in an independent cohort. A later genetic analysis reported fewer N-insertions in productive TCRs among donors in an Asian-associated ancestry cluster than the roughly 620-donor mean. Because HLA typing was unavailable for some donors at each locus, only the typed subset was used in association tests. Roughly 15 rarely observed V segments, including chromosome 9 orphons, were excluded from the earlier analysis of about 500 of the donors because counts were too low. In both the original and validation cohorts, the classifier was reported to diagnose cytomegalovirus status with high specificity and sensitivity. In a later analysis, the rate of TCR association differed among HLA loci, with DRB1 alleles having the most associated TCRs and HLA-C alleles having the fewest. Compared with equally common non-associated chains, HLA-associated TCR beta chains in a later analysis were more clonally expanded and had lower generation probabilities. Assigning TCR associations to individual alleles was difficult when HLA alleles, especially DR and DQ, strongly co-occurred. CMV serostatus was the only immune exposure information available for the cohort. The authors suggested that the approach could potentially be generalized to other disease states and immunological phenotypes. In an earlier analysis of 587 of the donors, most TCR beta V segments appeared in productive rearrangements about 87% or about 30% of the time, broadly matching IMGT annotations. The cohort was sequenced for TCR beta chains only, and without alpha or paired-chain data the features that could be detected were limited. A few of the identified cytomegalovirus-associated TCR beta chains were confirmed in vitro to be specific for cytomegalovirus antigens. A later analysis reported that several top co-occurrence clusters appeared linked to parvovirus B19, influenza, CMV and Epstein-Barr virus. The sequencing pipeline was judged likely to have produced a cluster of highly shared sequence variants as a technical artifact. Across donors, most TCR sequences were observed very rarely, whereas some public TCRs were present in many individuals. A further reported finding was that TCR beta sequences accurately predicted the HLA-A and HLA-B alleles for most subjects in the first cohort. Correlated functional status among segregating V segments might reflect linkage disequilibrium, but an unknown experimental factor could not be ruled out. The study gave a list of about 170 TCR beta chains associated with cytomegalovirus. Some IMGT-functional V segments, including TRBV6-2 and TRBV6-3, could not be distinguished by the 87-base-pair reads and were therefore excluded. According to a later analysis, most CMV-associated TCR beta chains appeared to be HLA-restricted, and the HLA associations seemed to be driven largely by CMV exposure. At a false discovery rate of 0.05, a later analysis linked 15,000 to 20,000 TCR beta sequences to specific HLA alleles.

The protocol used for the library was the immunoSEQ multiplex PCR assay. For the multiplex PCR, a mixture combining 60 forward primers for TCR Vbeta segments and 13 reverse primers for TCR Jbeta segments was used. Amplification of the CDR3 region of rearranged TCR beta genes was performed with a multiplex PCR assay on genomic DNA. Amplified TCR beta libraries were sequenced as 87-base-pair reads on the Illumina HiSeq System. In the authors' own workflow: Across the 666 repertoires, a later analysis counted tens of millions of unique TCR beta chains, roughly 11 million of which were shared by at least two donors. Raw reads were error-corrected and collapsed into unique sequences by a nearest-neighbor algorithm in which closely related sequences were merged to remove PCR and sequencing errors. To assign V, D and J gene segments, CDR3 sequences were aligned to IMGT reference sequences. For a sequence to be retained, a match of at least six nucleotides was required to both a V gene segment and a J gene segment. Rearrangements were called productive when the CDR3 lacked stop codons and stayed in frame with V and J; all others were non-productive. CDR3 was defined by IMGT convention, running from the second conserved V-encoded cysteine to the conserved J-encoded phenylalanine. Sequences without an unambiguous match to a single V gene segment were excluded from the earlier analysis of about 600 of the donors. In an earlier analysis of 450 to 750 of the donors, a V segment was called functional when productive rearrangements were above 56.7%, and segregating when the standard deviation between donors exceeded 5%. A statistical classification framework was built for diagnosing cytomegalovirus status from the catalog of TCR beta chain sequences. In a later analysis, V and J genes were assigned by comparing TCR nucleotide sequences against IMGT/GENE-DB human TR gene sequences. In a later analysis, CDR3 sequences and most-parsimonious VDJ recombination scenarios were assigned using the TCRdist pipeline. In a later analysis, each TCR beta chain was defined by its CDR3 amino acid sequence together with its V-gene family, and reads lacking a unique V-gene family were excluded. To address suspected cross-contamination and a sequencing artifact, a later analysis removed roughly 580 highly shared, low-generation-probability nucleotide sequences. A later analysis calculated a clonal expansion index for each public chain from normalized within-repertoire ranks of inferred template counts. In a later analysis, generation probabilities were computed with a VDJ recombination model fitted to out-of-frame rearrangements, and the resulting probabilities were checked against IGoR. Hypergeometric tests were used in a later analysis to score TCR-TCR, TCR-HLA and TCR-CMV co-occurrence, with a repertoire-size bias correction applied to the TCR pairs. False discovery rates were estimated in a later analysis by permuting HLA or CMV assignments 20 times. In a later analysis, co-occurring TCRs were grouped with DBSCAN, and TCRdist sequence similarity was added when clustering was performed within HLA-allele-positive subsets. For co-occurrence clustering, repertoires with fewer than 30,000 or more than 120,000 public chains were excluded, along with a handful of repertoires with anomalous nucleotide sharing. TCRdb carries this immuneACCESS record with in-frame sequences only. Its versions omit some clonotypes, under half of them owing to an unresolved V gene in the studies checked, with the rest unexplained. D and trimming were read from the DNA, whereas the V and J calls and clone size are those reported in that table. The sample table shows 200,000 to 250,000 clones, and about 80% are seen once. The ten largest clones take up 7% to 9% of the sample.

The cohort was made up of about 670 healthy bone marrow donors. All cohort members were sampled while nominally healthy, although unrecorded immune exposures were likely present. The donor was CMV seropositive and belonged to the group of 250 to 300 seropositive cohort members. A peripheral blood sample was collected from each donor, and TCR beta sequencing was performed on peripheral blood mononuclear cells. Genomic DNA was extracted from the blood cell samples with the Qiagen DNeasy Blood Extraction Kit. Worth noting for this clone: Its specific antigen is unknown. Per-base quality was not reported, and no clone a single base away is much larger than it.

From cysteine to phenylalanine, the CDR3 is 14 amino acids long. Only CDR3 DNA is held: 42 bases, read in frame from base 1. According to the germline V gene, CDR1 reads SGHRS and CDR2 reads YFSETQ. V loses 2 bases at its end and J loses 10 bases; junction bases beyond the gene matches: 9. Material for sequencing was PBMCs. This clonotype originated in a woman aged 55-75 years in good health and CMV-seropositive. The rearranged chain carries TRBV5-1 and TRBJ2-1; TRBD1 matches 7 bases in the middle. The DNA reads TGCGCCAGCAGCTTATCACAGGGGACCCAGGAGCAGTTCTTC. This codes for CASSLSQGTQEQFF.